A single sample is the source of the 15 T cell receptor beta chains below, sequenced in a study of CD8 T cells in ankylosing spondylitis (TCRdb year 2017). Study-wide conclusions, independent of this receptor: A TCR beta motif made up of eight highly homologous amino acid variants appeared to be characteristic of blood from ankylosing spondylitis patients.

No cognate antigen is known for these TCRs. Libraries were made using 5' RACE. The instrument given in TCRdb is Illumina HiSeq 2500. TCRdb trimmed the raw reads at Q25, called clones with MiXCR and kept productive beta chains. Records with the same CDR3 protein are collapsed into one entry carrying the most frequent genes and DNA. The table for this sample lists just under 550,000 distinct CDR3 sequences; about an eighth of them were counted only once. The ten largest clones capture approximately 7% of the sample. Sample: blood, either unsorted or a sorted T cell fraction (not recorded which). All receptors come from a male donor with ankylosing spondylitis.

This chain links TRBV4-1 with TRBJ2-1; 11 nucleotides match TRBD2. Unmatched junction bases numbered 11, after V lost 4 bases and J lost 6 bases. CDR1 is MGHRA and CDR2 is YSYEKL in the germline V gene. CDR3 length: 17 amino acids. The CDR3 region is CASSPSLLAGVLNEQFF. CDR3 nucleotides: TGCGCCAGCAGCCCTTCCTTACTAGCGGGAGTACTCAATGAGCAGTTCTTC.

This clonotype was counted ten times or more. This chain connects TRBV24-1 to TRBJ2-2; D is uncertain. Per germline, CDR1 KGHDR and CDR2 SFDVKD. Trimming stripped 9 bases from V and 7 bases from J, with 14 bases between. This CDR3 spans 13 amino acids. This CDR3 reads CATSGLNGGELFF. The DNA of the CDR3 is TGTGCCACCTCTGGTCTGAACGGCGGGGAGCTGTTTTTT.

The gene calls are TRBV29-1 and TRBJ1-5, with 7 bases that match TRBD1. CDR1 is SQVTM, CDR2 ANQGSEA, per germline. Trimming removed 7 bases from V and 5 bases from J; junction bases left unmatched: 5. The CDR3 spans 12 residues. The CDR3 loop is CSAGTADQPQHF. CDR3 coding DNA: TGCAGCGCTGGGACAGCCGATCAGCCCCAGCATTTT.

The chain joins TRBV5-6 to TRBJ1-3; D might be TRBD1 (6 bases). The CDR3 has 17 amino acids. Trimming removed 1 base at V and 2 bases at J, with 16 bases between. The germline CDR1 and CDR2 sequences are SGHDT and YYEEEE. CDR3 sequence reads: CASSLPLTGTAGNTIYF. The CDR3 nucleotides read TGTGCCAGCAGCTTGCCCCTCACAGGGACGGCTGGAAACACCATATATTTT.

The sample holds many counts of this clonotype. The chain links TRBV4-1 to TRBJ2-4; 10 bases align to TRBD2. The CDR3 covers 20 residues. With V trimmed by 0 bases and J by 1 base, 12 bases remained unmatched. Germline CDR1 is MGHRA and CDR2 is YSYEKL. The CDR3 coding sequence is TGCGCCAGCAGCCAAGAGATTGGACTAGCGGCCCAAGGGGCCAAAAACATTCAGTACTTC. Amino acid sequence: CASSQEIGLAAQGAKNIQYF.

This clonotype occurred a few times. This chain links TRBV9 with TRBJ1-2, with 7 nucleotides matching TRBD1. The CDR3 loop spans 15 amino acids. The J segment lost 2 bases and the V segment lost 4 bases, leaving 8 bases of the junction unmatched. In germline, CDR1 is SGDLS, CDR2 YYNGEE. The CDR3 nucleotides read TGTGCCAGCAGCCCTCGACAGGGAAACAACTATGGCTACACCTTC. Its protein product is CASSPRQGNNYGYTF.

The CDR3 reads CASSLVSQGRTQPQHF. The CDR3 nucleotides are TGTGCCAGCAGCTTAGTGAGTCAGGGAAGGACTCAGCCCCAGCATTTT. This rearrangement joins TRBV7-9 to TRBJ1-5; D is perhaps TRBD1 (5 bases). V gave up 1 base and J gave up 6 bases, with 16 bases separating them. The CDR3 totals 16 residues. Germline lookup yields CDR1 SEHNR and CDR2 FQNEAQ (reference sequence). Full variable domain (missing parts from reference TRBV7-9 and TRBJ1-5): DTGVSQNPRHKITKRGQNVTFRCDPISEHNRLYWYRQTLGQGPEFLTYFQNEAQLEKSRLLSDRFSAERPKGSFSTLEIQRTEQGDSAMYLCASSLVSQGRTQPQHFGDGTRLSIL.

Only a few counts were recorded for this clonotype. This chain links TRBV12-3 or TRBV12-4 with TRBJ2-2, with a possible D match to TRBD2 (5 bases). The CDR3 length is 14 residues. The V end lost 1 base, the J end lost 6 bases, and 9 bases lay between the germline ends. As DNA, the CDR3 is TGTGCCAGCAGTTTAGGCGGGTTGGCCGGGGAGCTGTTTTTT. Its translation: CASSLGGLAGELFF.

This clonotype was seen repeatedly, ten times or more. The V gene is TRBV5-1, the J gene TRBJ1-1; possible D gene TRBD1, 5 bases. V was pared by 0 bases and J by 2 bases, with 17 bases between. Per the germline V gene, CDR1 is SGHRS and CDR2 is YFSETQ. The CDR3 has 17 residues. CDR3 amino acids: CASSLAAAGVGNTEAFF. The CDR3 DNA follows: TGCGCCAGCAGCTTGGCGGCAGCGGGGGTAGGAAACACTGAAGCTTTCTTT.

This clonotype was recorded a few times. This chain connects TRBV3-1 to TRBJ1-2; D is undetermined. Trimming pared 5 bases from V and 2 bases from J, leaving 12 bases between. This CDR3 has 14 residues. The germline CDR1 and CDR2 sequences are LGHDT and YNNKEL (reference sequence). Here the CDR3 reads CASSGEARNYGYTF. The CDR3 DNA is TGTGCCAGCAGCGGTGAAGCGCGCAACTATGGCTACACCTTC.

The CDR3 DNA reads as TGTGCCAGCAGCTTAGCCCCCCACAGTCCTCCGAGCACTGAAGCTTTCTTT. Its translation: CASSLAPHSPPSTEAFF. This chain links TRBV11-3 with TRBJ1-1, with D uncertain. Germline V lookup: CDR1 SGHNT, CDR2 YENEEA. V dropped 1 base and J dropped 4 bases, with 19 bases sitting between them. The CDR3 totals 17 residues.

CDR3 sequence reads: CATSDSGTRSGNTIYF. DNA for the CDR3: TGTGCCACCAGTGATTCGGGGACTCGCTCTGGAAACACCATATATTTT. This chain connects TRBV24-1 to TRBJ1-3; tentative D call: TRBD1 (5 bases). V was pared by 2 bases and J by 0 bases, with 10 bases between. CDR3 length: 16 residues. Germline assignment: CDR1 KGHDR and CDR2 SFDVKD.

This clonotype occurred a few times. This sequence joins TRBV9 and TRBJ2-5; perhaps TRBD1 as D (5 bases). This CDR3 is built from 13 residues. Trimming pared 2 bases from V and 4 bases from J, leaving 9 bases between. From germline, CDR1 is SGDLS and CDR2 YYNGEE. The CDR3 region is CASSVVQGETQYF. CDR3 sequence (DNA): TGTGCCAGCAGCGTTGTCCAGGGAGAGACCCAGTACTTC.

There are many counts of this clonotype. The chain is built from TRBV5-1 and TRBJ2-1; TRBD2 matches 10 bases. V shed 3 bases, J shed 15 bases, and the junction held 9 bases outside the gene matches. From germline, CDR1 is SGHRS and CDR2 YFSETQ. The CDR3 loop spans 13 amino acids. The CDR3 protein is CASSSRPGLAPFF. The DNA for the CDR3 is TGCGCCAGCAGCTCAAGGCCGGGACTAGCGCCGTTCTTC.

The chain is built from TRBV6-1 and TRBJ2-6; D gene unclear. This CDR3 contains 16 residues. V dropped 6 bases and J dropped 0 bases, with 12 bases sitting between them. Germline CDR1 and CDR2: MNHNS and SASEGT. This chain's CDR3 is CASSAGQTSGANVLTF. CDR3 nucleotide sequence: TGTGCCAGCAGCGCCGGGCAAACCTCTGGGGCCAACGTCCTGACTTTC.